This T cell receptor (delta chain) derives from a study of gamma-delta chains in newborns, infants, children. The overall study: Innate gammadelta T cells reportedly expand polyclonally right after birth, driven by microbial exposure, per the title.

Worth noting for this clone: A much larger clone lies a single base off, so this may be a read error.

TCRdb re-called the reads via CATT. The table lists 8,500 to 10,000 delta-chain clones, roughly 20% of them singletons. There are 23 residues in the CDR3. Per the germline V gene, CDR1 is GEAIGNYY and CDR2 is EKD. V lost 3 bases to trimming and J lost 0 bases; unmatched junction nucleotides: 24. Sequencing input: blood. The chain joins TRDV2 to TRDJ1, with 13 positions matching TRDD3. This TCR came from a child who was a newborn, infant or young child, either healthy, febrile or measles-vaccinated (not recorded which). In DNA form, the CDR3 reads TGTGCCTGTGACCTTTTACTGGGGGATACGCGAAAGGGTGAGGCGGGGTACACCGATAAACTCATCTTT. As protein: CACDLLLGDTRKGEAGYTDKLIF.